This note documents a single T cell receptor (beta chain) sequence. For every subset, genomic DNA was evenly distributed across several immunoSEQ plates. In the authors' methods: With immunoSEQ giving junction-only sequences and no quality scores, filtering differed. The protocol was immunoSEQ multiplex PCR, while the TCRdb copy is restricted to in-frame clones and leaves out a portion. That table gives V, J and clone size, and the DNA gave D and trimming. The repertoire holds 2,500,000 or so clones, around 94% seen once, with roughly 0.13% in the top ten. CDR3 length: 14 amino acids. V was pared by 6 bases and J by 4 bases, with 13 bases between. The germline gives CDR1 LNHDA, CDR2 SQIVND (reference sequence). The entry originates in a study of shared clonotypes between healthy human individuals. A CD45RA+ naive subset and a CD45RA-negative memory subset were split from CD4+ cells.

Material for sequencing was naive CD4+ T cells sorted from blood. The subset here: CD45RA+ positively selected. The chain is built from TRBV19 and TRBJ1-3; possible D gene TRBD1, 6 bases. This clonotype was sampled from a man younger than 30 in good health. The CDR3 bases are TGTGCCAGTAGCCTCGCCGGACAGGGAAACACCATATATTTT. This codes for CASSLAGQGNTIYF.